This T cell receptor beta chain was recovered during a study of T cells in Graves' hyperthyroidism and ophthalmopathy. TCR beta CDR3 region amplification was performed from RNA transcripts. During a first-round RT-PCR of the TCR CDR3, the HTBI primer set was used. TCRdb re-derived calls from the multiplex PCR reads in MiXCR, one entry per CDR3 protein. Among approximately 380,000 distinct CDR3 sequences listed, about 18% were seen once. Germline loops: CDR1 LGHDT, CDR2 YNNKEL (reference sequence). J gave up 4 bases and V 4 bases, and 5 bases lay outside the gene matches. The CDR3 contains 14 residues. Ophthalmopathy patients had moderate-to-severe active disease, CAS ≥3, NOSPECS ≥4, and disease duration under 3 months. Clinical symptoms, serum thyroxine, TRAb, thyroid ultrasound and orbital computed tomography informed diagnoses. This clonotype came up many times.

The sequence was collected from a man younger than 30 with Graves' ophthalmopathy. Sequencing used blood. The V call is TRBV3-1, the J call TRBJ1-1; the match to TRBD1 covers 8 bases. The CDR3 nucleotides read TGTGCCAGCAGCCCCAGGGGGCTAGGCACTGAAGCTTTCTTT. It encodes CASSPRGLGTEAFF.